This T cell receptor (beta chain) derives from a study of human T cells and chemical hapten exposure. Total RNA was isolated from whole blood that had not been fractionated. Individual cDNA molecules in this library carried unique molecular identifiers. TCRdb reprocessed the reads with MiXCR, giving one entry per CDR3 protein. Here the sample spans around 120,000 distinct CDR3 sequences, approximately 9.3% being singletons. In its sample, this clonotype was seen many times. The material sequenced was whole blood. The clonotype was recovered from a human donor in good health. Some clones in this sample may be carry-over from other donors' samples.

The chain's CDR3 is CASSSGQGYANTEAFF. CDR3 coding DNA: TGTGCCAGCAGCTCGGGACAGGGGTACGCGAACACTGAAGCTTTCTTT. The rearrangement links TRBV6-2 or TRBV6-3 to TRBJ1-1, with TRBD1 matching 10 bases. With V trimmed by 6 bases and J by 1 base, 8 bases remained unmatched. This CDR3 has 16 residues. Germline-derived CDR1 and CDR2 are MNHEY and SVGEGT.